The rows below give T cell receptor beta chains drawn from one sample of a study of T-cell memory formation after mild COVID-19. TCRdb recomputed calls from the 5' RACE reads with MiXCR, one row per CDR3 protein. The data hold approximately 290,000 distinct CDR3 sequences, with approximately 15% observed a single time. What was sequenced was PBMCs or a T cell subset sorted from them (not recorded which). The receptors derive from a young man who had mild COVID-19 (a few samples of this study predate the infection). Cell type and time point are not known. Both conserved end residues are part of each CDR3. A D gene is named only where the DNA matches it firmly. Where a row states a size, it is once, few, many or the class of an expanded clone; other rows omit it.

len	v_gene	d_gene	abundance	j_gene	CDR3nt	CDR3aa
14	TRBV7-2	-	few	TRBJ1-1	TGTGCCAGCAGCTTAGCATTGGTGAACACTGAAGCTTTCTTT	CASSLALVNTEAFF
15	TRBV5-1	-	few	TRBJ2-2	TGCGCCAGCAGCTTGGGTCGGGAGTATTTCGGGGAGCTGTTTTTT	CASSLGREYFGELFF
13	TRBV27	TRBD1	-	TRBJ2-7	TGTGCCAGCAGTGACAGGGGAATCTACGAGCAGTACTTC	CASSDRGIYEQYF
15	TRBV18	TRBD2	-	TRBJ2-1	TGTGCCAGCTCACAGACTAGCGGGGGGACTAATGAGCAGTTCTTC	CASSQTSGGTNEQFF
12	TRBV7-9	-	-	TRBJ2-7	TGTGCCAGCAGCTTACAGGGCTCCGAGCAGTACTTC	CASSLQGSEQYF
15	TRBV5-1	TRBD1	few	TRBJ1-2	TGCGCCAGCAGCCCCCAGGGGACAGTAGACTATGGCTACACCTTC	CASSPQGTVDYGYTF
14	TRBV12-3/TRBV12-4	-	few	TRBJ2-7	TGTGCCAGCAGTTCCCGGGACATCTCCTACGAGCAGTACTTC	CASSSRDISYEQYF
13	TRBV7-8	-	-	TRBJ1-5	TGTGCCAGCAGCTTAGCAGGAAGGGAGCTTTCTCATTTT	CASSLAGRELSHF
12	TRBV28	-	many	TRBJ2-2	TGTGCCAGCGTGGGGTTGCCCGGGGAGCTGTTTTTT	CASVGLPGELFF
15	TRBV5-8	-	few	TRBJ2-1	TGTGCCAGCAGCTCACAGGGGGGGTCCTACAATGAGCAGTTCTTC	CASSSQGGSYNEQFF
19	TRBV4-1	TRBD2	many	TRBJ2-3	TGCGCCAGCAGCCAACCAGGGAGAAGAGGAGCGGGGGGTTCAGATACGCAGTATTTT	CASSQPGRRGAGGSDTQYF
14	TRBV7-9	-	few	TRBJ2-1	TGTGCCAGCAGACCGCCCTCCAGGGGAATAGAGCAGTTCTTC	CASRPPSRGIEQFF
13	TRBV12-3/TRBV12-4	TRBD2	-	TRBJ2-5	TGTGCCAGCAGTCATCGACTAGCGGGGACCCAGTACTTC	CASSHRLAGTQYF
14	TRBV6-1	-	-	TRBJ1-1	TGTGCCAGCAACCGTAGGATGGGGGACACTGAAGCTTTCTTT	CASNRRMGDTEAFF
15	TRBV4-3	-	-	TRBJ1-5	TGCGCCAGCAGCCAAGAGTTGATTGATAGTCAGCCCCAGCATTTT	CASSQELIDSQPQHF
13	TRBV11-2	-	few	TRBJ1-6	TGTGCCAGCAGCTTAGACTACAGCTCACCCCTCCACTTT	CASSLDYSSPLHF
14	TRBV4-3	-	few	TRBJ2-5	TGCGCCAGCAGCCAAGATGTGGGTAAAGAGACCCAGTACTTC	CASSQDVGKETQYF
15	TRBV4-1	-	-	TRBJ1-1	TGCGCCAGCAGCCAAGGGCCGGGCGCGAACACTGAAGCTTTCTTT	CASSQGPGANTEAFF
13	TRBV6-6	-	-	TRBJ2-1	TGTGCCAGCGAGATGGGACCGTACAATGAGCAGTTCTTC	CASEMGPYNEQFF
15	TRBV20-1	-	few	TRBJ1-4	TGCAGTGCCAGACCCACGGGGTACCAAGATGAAAAACTGTTTTTT	CSARPTGYQDEKLFF